Listed below are T cell receptor beta chains from one sample, sequenced in a study of blood T cell repertoires in COVID-19. Libraries were prepared by immunoSEQ multiplex PCR; TCRdb keeps only in-frame clonotypes and omits some of them. The sample shows approximately 230,000 clones, 70% to 85% of them seen only once. The sample taken for sequencing was peripheral blood. Receptors originate from an elderly man with acute or convalescent COVID-19. Each CDR3 is given with its conserved first and last residue. Fields, in order: J gene, V gene, clone size, D gene, CDR3 protein, CDR3 DNA. D genes are given only for firm matches. The listing skips clone size in some rows; elsewhere it reads once, few, many or a size class.

J gene: TRBJ2-3
V gene: TRBV30
clone size: NA
D gene: NA
CDR3 protein: CAWSVRWATDTQYF
CDR3 DNA: TGTGCCTGGAGTGTACGATGGGCGACAGATACGCAGTATTTT

J gene: TRBJ2-3
V gene: TRBV3-1/TRBV3-2
clone size: NA
D gene: TRBD2
CDR3 protein: CASSQVARTSGVSDTQYF
CDR3 DNA: TGTGCCAGCAGCCAAGTTGCCCGGACTAGCGGGGTTTCAGATACGCAGTATTTT

J gene: TRBJ1-1
V gene: TRBV27
clone size: NA
D gene: TRBD1
CDR3 protein: CASISTPGFRGVEAFF
CDR3 DNA: TGTGCCAGCATCTCTACCCCGGGCTTCAGGGGGGTTGAAGCTTTCTTT

J gene: TRBJ1-5
V gene: TRBV6-5
clone size: NA
D gene: NA
CDR3 protein: CASSYSKQGKGQPQHF
CDR3 DNA: TGTGCCAGCAGTTACTCGAAACAGGGAAAGGGTCAGCCCCAGCATTTT

J gene: TRBJ2-1
V gene: TRBV6-4
clone size: NA
D gene: TRBD2
CDR3 protein: CASSEIGTSGYHYNEQFF
CDR3 DNA: TGTGCCAGCAGTGAGATCGGGACTAGCGGATACCACTACAATGAGCAGTTCTTC

J gene: TRBJ2-2
V gene: TRBV11-2
clone size: NA
D gene: NA
CDR3 protein: CASSQIGAASEDTGELFF
CDR3 DNA: TGTGCCAGCAGCCAGATCGGAGCGGCTAGCGAGGACACCGGGGAGCTGTTTTTT

J gene: TRBJ2-3
V gene: TRBV24-1
clone size: NA
D gene: NA
CDR3 protein: CATSAAGAHFDTQYF
CDR3 DNA: TGTGCCACCTCGGCTGCAGGGGCGCATTTCGATACGCAGTATTTT

J gene: TRBJ2-7
V gene: TRBV21-1
clone size: NA
D gene: NA
CDR3 protein: CASPLTSGRAGCHEQYF
CDR3 DNA: TGTGCCAGCCCCCTTACTAGCGGGAGGGCCGGTTGCCACGAGCAGTACTTC

J gene: TRBJ2-5
V gene: TRBV5-4
clone size: once
D gene: TRBD1
CDR3 protein: CASSSGQGETQYF
CDR3 DNA: TGTGCCAGCAGCTCGGGACAGGGAGAGACCCAGTACTTC

J gene: TRBJ1-1
V gene: TRBV6-5
clone size: NA
D gene: NA
CDR3 protein: CAVLGGNTEAFF
CDR3 DNA: TGTGCCGTCCTGGGAGGGAACACTGAAGCTTTCTTT

J gene: TRBJ2-7
V gene: TRBV11-2
clone size: NA
D gene: TRBD2
CDR3 protein: CASSPREVLTYEQYF
CDR3 DNA: TGTGCCAGCAGCCCTCGGGAGGTCCTTACCTACGAGCAGTACTTC

J gene: TRBJ2-7
V gene: TRBV15
clone size: NA
D gene: TRBD2
CDR3 protein: CATSRVAGGPYEQYF
CDR3 DNA: TGTGCCACCAGCAGAGTAGCGGGGGGCCCCTACGAGCAGTACTTC

J gene: TRBJ2-1
V gene: TRBV30
clone size: NA
D gene: TRBD2
CDR3 protein: CAWSVLASGGYNEQFF
CDR3 DNA: TGTGCCTGGAGTGTCTTAGCTAGCGGGGGTTACAATGAGCAGTTCTTC

J gene: TRBJ2-5
V gene: TRBV2
clone size: NA
D gene: NA
CDR3 protein: CASSNFVSGTQYF
CDR3 DNA: TGTGCCAGCAGTAACTTTGTCTCGGGGACCCAGTACTTC

J gene: TRBJ2-1
V gene: TRBV7-3
clone size: NA
D gene: TRBD2
CDR3 protein: CASSLASGTNEQFF
CDR3 DNA: TGTGCCAGCAGCTTGGCTAGCGGGACCAATGAGCAGTTCTTC

J gene: TRBJ2-1
V gene: TRBV7-3
clone size: NA
D gene: TRBD2
CDR3 protein: CASSPPGLAGGSYNEQFF
CDR3 DNA: TGTGCCAGCAGCCCGCCGGGACTAGCGGGAGGTTCCTACAATGAGCAGTTCTTC

J gene: TRBJ2-7
V gene: TRBV6-5
clone size: few
D gene: NA
CDR3 protein: CASSFSTSSYEQYF
CDR3 DNA: TGTGCCAGCAGTTTTTCGACTAGCTCCTACGAGCAGTACTTC

J gene: TRBJ2-2
V gene: TRBV10-3
clone size: few
D gene: NA
CDR3 protein: CAIRTVSNTGELFF
CDR3 DNA: TGTGCCATTCGGACAGTTTCGAACACCGGGGAGCTGTTTTTT

J gene: TRBJ1-5
V gene: TRBV10-3
clone size: NA
D gene: NA
CDR3 protein: CAINSYSNQPQHF
CDR3 DNA: TGTGCCATCAACAGTTATAGCAATCAGCCCCAGCATTTT

J gene: TRBJ1-2
V gene: TRBV30
clone size: few
D gene: NA
CDR3 protein: CAWNNRVFYGYTF
CDR3 DNA: TGTGCCTGGAACAATCGGGTCTTCTATGGCTACACCTTC

J gene: TRBJ1-2
V gene: TRBV7-8
clone size: NA
D gene: NA
CDR3 protein: CASSLGADYGYTF
CDR3 DNA: TGTGCCAGCAGCTTAGGGGCTGATTATGGCTACACCTTC

J gene: TRBJ1-6
V gene: TRBV7-3
clone size: few
D gene: NA
CDR3 protein: CASSSTGFNSPLHF
CDR3 DNA: TGTGCCAGCAGCTCTACAGGGTTTAATTCACCCCTCCACTTT

J gene: TRBJ2-2
V gene: TRBV5-4
clone size: NA
D gene: NA
CDR3 protein: CASSLDRLLTGELFF
CDR3 DNA: TGTGCCAGCAGCTTAGACAGGCTATTGACCGGGGAGCTGTTTTTT

J gene: TRBJ1-6
V gene: TRBV19
clone size: NA
D gene: NA
CDR3 protein: CASSIGFRGLNSPLHF
CDR3 DNA: TGTGCCAGTAGTATCGGGTTCAGGGGATTGAATTCACCCCTCCACTTT

J gene: TRBJ1-4
V gene: TRBV28
clone size: NA
D gene: NA
CDR3 protein: CASSAGSRASAKLFF
CDR3 DNA: TGTGCCAGCAGCGCCGGGAGCAGGGCGTCGGCAAAACTGTTTTTT

J gene: TRBJ1-5
V gene: TRBV24-1
clone size: NA
D gene: TRBD1
CDR3 protein: CATSDPLGGTGPTQHF
CDR3 DNA: TGTGCCACCAGTGACCCTCTGGGGGGGACAGGTCCAACCCAGCATTTT

J gene: TRBJ1-6
V gene: TRBV28
clone size: NA
D gene: NA
CDR3 protein: CASSSRTGGGSPLHF
CDR3 DNA: TGTGCCAGCAGTTCGCGGACCGGCGGGGGTTCACCCCTCCACTTT

J gene: TRBJ2-6
V gene: TRBV2
clone size: few
D gene: NA
CDR3 protein: CASSQANVLTF
CDR3 DNA: TGTGCCAGCAGTCAGGCCAACGTCCTGACTTTC

J gene: TRBJ2-1
V gene: TRBV27
clone size: NA
D gene: NA
CDR3 protein: CASRSFRSSYNEQFF
CDR3 DNA: TGTGCCAGCAGATCCTTTCGTAGCTCCTACAATGAGCAGTTCTTC

J gene: TRBJ2-5
V gene: TRBV7-2
clone size: NA
D gene: NA
CDR3 protein: CASSLALVKETQYF
CDR3 DNA: TGTGCCAGCAGCTTAGCCCTAGTAAAAGAGACCCAGTACTTC

J gene: TRBJ2-7
V gene: TRBV19
clone size: NA
D gene: NA
CDR3 protein: CASSINRDYEQYF
CDR3 DNA: TGTGCCAGTAGTATCAACAGGGACTACGAGCAGTACTTC

J gene: TRBJ1-5
V gene: TRBV19
clone size: NA
D gene: TRBD1
CDR3 protein: CASSPGTGLGGGNQPQHF
CDR3 DNA: TGTGCCAGTAGTCCCGGGACAGGGTTAGGGGGGGGCAATCAGCCCCAGCATTTT

J gene: TRBJ2-1
V gene: TRBV20-1
clone size: NA
D gene: NA
CDR3 protein: CSASRARRGNEQFF
CDR3 DNA: TGCAGTGCTAGTAGGGCGAGAAGGGGCAATGAGCAGTTCTTC

J gene: TRBJ2-5
V gene: TRBV7-3
clone size: once
D gene: NA
CDR3 protein: CASSLGRQETQYF
CDR3 DNA: TGTGCCAGCAGCTTAGGCAGGCAAGAGACCCAGTACTTC

J gene: TRBJ1-4
V gene: TRBV7-6
clone size: NA
D gene: NA
CDR3 protein: CASSFRGVNEKLFF
CDR3 DNA: TGTGCCAGCAGCTTTCGAGGTGTTAATGAAAAACTGTTTTTT

J gene: TRBJ1-6
V gene: TRBV18
clone size: NA
D gene: NA
CDR3 protein: CASSTTGHESSPLHF
CDR3 DNA: TGTGCCAGCTCAACTACGGGACACGAAAGTTCACCCCTCCACTTT

J gene: TRBJ2-1
V gene: TRBV3-1/TRBV3-2
clone size: NA
D gene: NA
CDR3 protein: CASSPDSYNEQFF
CDR3 DNA: TGTGCCAGCAGCCCAGACAGCTACAATGAGCAGTTCTTC

J gene: TRBJ2-2
V gene: TRBV5-1
clone size: NA
D gene: TRBD1
CDR3 protein: CASSSSRQGPTNTGELFF
CDR3 DNA: TGCGCCAGCAGCTCGTCGAGACAGGGCCCGACGAACACCGGGGAGCTGTTTTTT

J gene: TRBJ1-5
V gene: TRBV5-8
clone size: NA
D gene: NA
CDR3 protein: CASSLEGQGQPQHF
CDR3 DNA: TGTGCCAGCAGCTTGGAGGGGCAGGGACAGCCCCAGCATTTT

J gene: TRBJ1-1
V gene: TRBV28
clone size: NA
D gene: NA
CDR3 protein: CASRRNNRAMNTEAFF
CDR3 DNA: TGTGCCAGCAGGCGCAATAACAGGGCGATGAACACTGAAGCTTTCTTT

J gene: TRBJ2-3
V gene: TRBV7-2
clone size: NA
D gene: TRBD2
CDR3 protein: CASSLVGGRGTDTQYF
CDR3 DNA: TGTGCCAGCAGCTTAGTCGGCGGGAGGGGCACAGATACGCAGTATTTT

J gene: TRBJ1-1
V gene: TRBV5-1
clone size: NA
D gene: NA
CDR3 protein: CASSLDTLKGTEAFF
CDR3 DNA: TGCGCCAGCAGCTTGGATACGTTAAAGGGGACTGAAGCTTTCTTT

J gene: TRBJ2-5
V gene: TRBV7-9
clone size: NA
D gene: NA
CDR3 protein: CASSLGNLAQETQYF
CDR3 DNA: TGTGCCAGCAGCTTAGGCAACCTGGCCCAAGAGACCCAGTACTTC

J gene: TRBJ2-7
V gene: TRBV7-2
clone size: NA
D gene: TRBD1
CDR3 protein: CASSYGQGGGTYEQYF
CDR3 DNA: TGTGCCAGCAGCTACGGACAGGGGGGAGGAACCTACGAGCAGTACTTC

J gene: TRBJ1-4
V gene: TRBV28
clone size: NA
D gene: NA
CDR3 protein: CASSLRGGTNEKLFF
CDR3 DNA: TGTGCCAGCAGTTTACGGGGGGGGACTAATGAAAAACTGTTTTTT

J gene: TRBJ2-6
V gene: TRBV28
clone size: few
D gene: TRBD2
CDR3 protein: CASSPRGGIYGANVLTF
CDR3 DNA: TGTGCCAGCAGTCCTCGCGGGGGGATTTATGGGGCCAACGTCCTGACTTTC